A single T cell receptor (beta chain) is shown here with its context. Its antigen is not identified. Data came from immunoSEQ multiplex PCR; TCRdb stores just in-frame clones and leaves some out. Here the sample spans around 94,000 clones, about 90% being singletons. The data belong to a study of OX40 agonist ivuxolimab in advanced cancers. Across the whole study: Every 2 weeks, ivuxolimab was infused into the patients intravenously at between 0.01 and 10 mg/kg. Averaging roughly 60 years in age, with a range of 23 to 79, the cohort was approximately 83% male. Head and neck, renal cell, melanoma or hepatocellular carcinoma were the cancers that dose-escalation patients had.

Notes on the study in general: Specificity for antigen went undetermined in the expanded peripheral T cells.

The germline gives CDR1 LGHNA, CDR2 YNFKEQ. The CDR3 is 17 amino acids. The V gene end was trimmed by 1 base and the J gene end by 1 base; junction bases not matched to a gene: 6. The sample was CD4+ or CD8+ T cells sorted from blood, taken in a trial of the OX40 agonist ivuxolimab. The clonotype originates from an adult with an advanced solid tumor such as melanoma, head and neck, liver or kidney cancer. This chain connects TRBV4-2 to TRBJ1-5; 8 positions agree with TRBD1. CDR3 coding DNA: TGTGCCAGCAGCCAAGCCAGGGGGCGAGGAAGCAATCAGCCCCAGCATTTT. It specifies CASSQARGRGSNQPQHF.